This T cell receptor (beta chain) is drawn from a study of shared clonotypes between healthy human individuals. Germline V gene sequence: CDR1 MNHNY, CDR2 SVGAGI (reference sequence). Between the trimmed V and J ends, which lost 5 bases and 0 bases, there was a span of 10 bases. CDR3 length equals 14 residues. Study conclusions and caveats: Sorted-subset sequencing, rarefaction showed, was incomplete despite large depth. Clonotypes not shared had lower generation probabilities than those common to all four donors.

Worth noting for this clone: Its antigen is as yet unknown.

CD45RO-negative cells were positively selected for CCR7, leaving out terminally differentiated effector memory CD45RA+ cells. Deep level was the assay's run setting. Original processing notes: ImmunoSEQ output held junction-only sequences without quality scores, so filtering differed. Using immunoSEQ multiplex PCR, the repertoire was profiled, and TCRdb retains in-frame clones only, with some absent. V, J and clone size are taken as reported in that table, and D and trimming were inferred from the DNA itself. The table has around 2.1 million clones, 85% to 95% seen once; the top ten hold more than 1.5%.

The chain links TRBV6-6 to TRBJ1-1; the D is unclear. The specimen sequenced was naive CD8+ T cells from PBMCs. This TCR came from a man between 18 and 29 years old in good health. Some clones in this sample may be carry-over from other donors' samples. CDR3 nucleotide sequence: TGTGCCAGCAGTGCGGGATCGGTGAACACTGAAGCTTTCTTT. Residues: CASSAGSVNTEAFF.